One T cell receptor beta chain is described in this entry. Its specificity is not known. The libraries of TRB cDNA were constructed through 5' RACE using UMI labels. Reprocessing the 5' RACE reads, TCRdb reports a single entry for every CDR3 protein and omits DNA. The sample yields roughly 86,000 distinct CDR3 sequences, of which the top ten take up roughly 0.99%. A CD45RO-CCR7+CD27+CD95- phenotype identified naive CD8+ T cells. This CDR3 has 13 amino acids. The germline CDR1 and CDR2 sequences are MDHEN and SYDVKM. This sample is drawn from a study of CXCR3-negative and CXCR3-positive naive CD8 T cells. Study results and caveats: In both naive subsets diversity was comparably high, whereas memory CD8+ cells showed much lower diversity. Naive cells positive for CXCR3 carried more hydrophobic TRB CDR3s than CXCR3-negative ones.

This TCR was sampled from a human donor in good health. Some clones in this sample may be carry-over from other donors' samples. Material for sequencing was naive CXCR3- CD8+ T cells from blood. The sample's subset: CD45RO-CCR7+CD27+CD95- naive CD8+ T cells lacking CXCR3 (TNR3-). The V call is TRBV28, the J call TRBJ1-1; no DNA is available, so the TRBD1 call from TCRdb remains unchecked. CDR3 in amino acids: CASSLPPVREAFF. Variable domain in full (rest from reference TRBV28 and TRBJ1-1): DVKVTQSSRYLVKRTGEKVFLECVQDMDHENMFWYRQDPGLGLRLIYFSYDVKMKEKGDIPEGYSVSREKKERFSLILESASTNQTSMYLCASSLPPVREAFFGQGTRLTVV.